The source of this TCR beta chain is a study of cytomegalovirus exposure and HLA in healthy donors. Study observations and caveats: There were around 160 TCR beta chains listed as cytomegalovirus-associated. One later analysis reportedly identified an Asian-associated ancestry cluster that showed fewer N-insertions than the approximately 700-donor mean. A missense DCLRE1C variant was associated with V- and J-gene trimming of TCR beta chains in a later analysis, and an independent cohort replicated the association. Previous analysis showed most TCR beta V segments were productive about 87% or about 30% of the time.

It was with 60 Vbeta and 13 Jbeta primers that the PCR ran. Assay used: immunoSEQ multiplex PCR; TCRdb lists only in-frame clones, some missing. The sample holds around 180,000 clones, roughly 82% seen once. As to this clone: The antigen is unknown.

This CDR3 contains 14 residues. Germline CDR1 SGHRS, CDR2 YFSETQ. The V end was cut by 0 bases, the J end by 7 bases, with 8 bases between. The sequencing input was PBMCs. The sequence was collected from a woman in her forties or fifties in good health and CMV-seronegative. The genes are TRBV5-1 and TRBJ1-6; a possible D gene is TRBD1 (6 bases). The CDR3 bases are TGCGCCAGCAGCTTGGGTCAGGGGAATTCACCCCTCCACTTT. The encoded protein is CASSLGQGNSPLHF. Complete variable domain (other parts from reference TRBV5-1 and TRBJ1-6): KAGVTQTPRYLIKTRGQQVTLSCSPISGHRSVSWYQQTPGQGLQFLFEYFSETQRNKGNFPGRFSGRQFSNSRSEMNVSTLELGDSALYLCASSLGQGNSPLHFGNGTRLTVT.